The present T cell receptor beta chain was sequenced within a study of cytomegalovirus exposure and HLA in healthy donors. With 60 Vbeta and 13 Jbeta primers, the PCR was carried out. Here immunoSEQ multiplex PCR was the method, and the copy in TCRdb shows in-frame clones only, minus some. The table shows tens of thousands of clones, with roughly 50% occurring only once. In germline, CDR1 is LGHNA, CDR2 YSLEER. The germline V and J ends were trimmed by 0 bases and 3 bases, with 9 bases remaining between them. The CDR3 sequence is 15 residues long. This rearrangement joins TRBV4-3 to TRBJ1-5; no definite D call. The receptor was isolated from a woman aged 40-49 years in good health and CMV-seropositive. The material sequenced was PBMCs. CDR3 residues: CASSQEPRYNQPQHF. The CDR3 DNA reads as TGCGCCAGCAGCCAAGAGCCGCGGTACAATCAGCCCCAGCATTTT.